Listed here is a single TCR beta chain. This specimen comes from a study of blood T cell repertoires in COVID-19. Overall study context: Collection of acute and convalescent COVID-19 samples took place in the United States, Italy and Spain. Sources were T cells, B-cell-depleted T cells, or PBMCs; the material itself was cDNA or gDNA.

This CDR3 spans 16 amino acids. CDR1 and CDR2 (germline): MNHNY, SVGAGI (reference sequence). V lost 4 bases to trimming and J lost 0 bases, with 16 bases between them. In the source study's methods: Amplified reference gene primers provided the basis for estimating nucleated cell counts. This table comes from immunoSEQ multiplex PCR, and its TCRdb copy is limited to in-frame clones, with some not included. From that table come the V and J calls and clone size; the DNA was used to work out D and trimming. Here the sample spans hundreds of thousands of clones, 88% being singletons. Sequences were obtained from peripheral blood. V usage is TRBV6-6 and J usage is TRBJ2-7; D uncertain. The sequence was collected from a man of 80 years or more with acute or convalescent COVID-19. The CDR3 protein is CASSSLDISSSYEQYF. Here the CDR3 DNA reads TGTGCCAGCAGTTCCTTAGACATAAGTAGCTCCTACGAGCAGTACTTC.